These 21 T cell receptor beta chains came from one sample sequenced in a study of cytomegalovirus exposure and HLA in healthy donors (dated by TCRdb to about 2017). The library was made by the immunoSEQ multiplex PCR assay. A mixture of 60 forward primers for TCR Vbeta segments and 13 reverse primers for TCR Jbeta segments was used in the multiplex PCR. As stored in TCRdb, this immuneACCESS dataset retains in-frame rearrangements with V and J assigned. A fraction of the clones does not appear; measured against another copy, unresolved V genes explain less than half of the discrepancy, and the remainder lacks a known reason. This sample holds about 130,000 clones; 79% were observed only once. The ten largest clones add up to around 7% of the sample. Material: PBMCs. The receptors were gathered from a man in his forties in good health and CMV-seropositive.

The V call is TRBV9, the J call TRBJ2-6; D call uncertain. V was clipped by 4 bases and J by 9 bases, with 5 bases between them. The CDR3 loop spans 11 amino acids. Germline values: CDR1 SGDLS, CDR2 YYNGEE. CDR3 region: CASSRSNVLTF. Written as DNA, the CDR3 is TGTGCCAGCAGCCGGAGCAACGTCCTGACTTTC.

The chain has TRBV11-3 and TRBJ2-3, with 7 bases that match TRBD1. The CDR3 is 16 residues long. V trimming: 1 base; J trimming: 4 bases; junction bases outside the gene matches: 8. Germline assignment: CDR1 SGHNT and CDR2 YENEEA. The CDR3 region has the DNA TGTGCCAGCAGCTTAGGTTGGAGACAGGGAGCAGATACGCAGTATTTT. This sequence encodes CASSLGWRQGADTQYF.

The chain has TRBV7-2 and TRBJ2-1, with D hard to call. From germline, CDR1 is SGHTA and CDR2 FQGNSA. The CDR3 loop spans 10 amino acids. V was clipped by 8 bases and J by 8 bases, with 7 bases between them. CDR3 region: CASGDDEQFF. CDR3 bases: TGTGCCAGCGGAGACGATGAGCAGTTCTTC. The whole variable domain, remainder taken from reference TRBV7-2 and TRBJ2-1, is GAGVSQSPSNKVTEKGKDVELRCDPISGHTALYWYRQSLGQGLEFLIYFQGNSAPDKSGLPSDRFSAERTGGSVSTLTIQRTQQEDSAVYLCASGDDEQFFGPGTRLTVL.

V gene TRBV7-9 combines with J gene TRBJ1-4, with 10 bases that match TRBD1. The J segment lost 7 bases and the V segment lost 1 base, leaving 3 bases of the junction unmatched. The germline gives CDR1 SEHNR, CDR2 FQNEAQ (reference sequence). This CDR3 region has 15 residues. The CDR3 sequence is CASSLGQGASEKLFF. The CDR3 DNA sequence: TGTGCCAGCAGCTTAGGACAGGGGGCGAGTGAAAAACTGTTTTTT. Using reference TRBV7-9 and TRBJ1-4 for the parts outside the CDR3, the full variable domain is DTGVSQNPRHKITKRGQNVTFRCDPISEHNRLYWYRQTLGQGPEFLTYFQNEAQLEKSRLLSDRFSAERPKGSFSTLEIQRTEQGDSAMYLCASSLGQGASEKLFFGSGTQLSVL.

The chain joins TRBV5-1 to TRBJ2-7, with D perhaps TRBD1 (6 bases). This CDR3 contains 15 residues. Germline CDR1 is SGHRS and CDR2 is YFSETQ. The V end was cut by 2 bases, the J end by 2 bases, with 14 bases between. DNA for the CDR3: TGCGCCAGCAGCTTTTTCCCCGGACAGACCTACGAGCAGTACTTC. Protein product: CASSFFPGQTYEQYF.

The rearrangement joins TRBV5-1 to TRBJ2-1; 12 bases are shared with TRBD2. The CDR3 totals 16 residues. Per the germline V gene, CDR1 is SGHRS and CDR2 is YFSETQ. J gave up 4 bases and V 3 bases, and 5 bases lay outside the gene matches. CDR3 residues: CASSYGLAGLYNEQFF. CDR3 in DNA: TGCGCCAGCAGCTACGGACTAGCGGGATTATACAATGAGCAGTTCTTC.

There are a few counts of this clone. The chain has TRBV4-1 and TRBJ2-2; 11 bases align to TRBD2. Germline values: CDR1 MGHRA, CDR2 YSYEKL. This CDR3 comprises 19 residues. Trimming cost V 4 bases and J 4 bases; bases outside gene matches: 14. The CDR3: CASSPGGITSGRRTGELFF. The CDR3 nucleotides are TGCGCCAGCAGCCCGGGGGGGATCACTAGCGGGAGACGCACCGGGGAGCTGTTTTTT.

V is TRBV5-6 and J is TRBJ2-7; 11 bases align to TRBD2. J lost 6 bases, V lost 0 bases, and 8 bases had no gene match. This CDR3 comprises 16 residues. The germline V gene has CDR1 SGHDT and CDR2 YYEEEE. The CDR3 loop reads CASSLAILAGDLEQYF. DNA for the CDR3: TGTGCCAGCAGCTTGGCCATACTAGCGGGAGACCTCGAGCAGTACTTC.

For the CDR3, the DNA is TGTGCCAGCAGTTACTCGATGGGGGGAGGGCCTTACGAGCAGTACTTC. It yields the protein CASSYSMGGGPYEQYF. This sequence joins TRBV6-6 and TRBJ2-7; TRBD2 matches at 7 bases. The germline CDR1 and CDR2 sequences are MNHNY and SVGAGI (reference sequence). The J segment lost 4 bases and the V segment lost 0 bases, leaving 9 bases of the junction unmatched. The CDR3 consists of 16 residues.

CDR3 in amino acids: CASSLLGQGGELWTGELFF. The CDR3 DNA sequence: TGTGCCAGCAGTTTATTGGGACAGGGGGGAGAGTTATGGACCGGGGAGCTGTTTTTT. The genes are TRBV28 and TRBJ2-2; 11 bases fit TRBD1. This CDR3 spans 19 amino acids. CDR1 and CDR2 from the germline V gene are MDHEN and SYDVKM. V lost 1 base, J lost 5 bases, and 12 bases stayed unmatched.

The J gene is TRBJ1-3, the V gene TRBV18; 10 nucleotides agree with TRBD1. The V segment lost 6 bases and the J segment 3 bases; nucleotides outside the gene matches: 2. CDR3 size: 14 residues. CDR1 is KGHSH, CDR2 LQKENI, per germline. CDR3 sequence (DNA): TGTGCCAGCTCTGACAGGGGGCTTGGAAACACCATATATTTT. Residues: CASSDRGLGNTIYF.

This clone showed up just a few times. The chain links TRBV6-6 to TRBJ1-1; D may be TRBD1 (6 bases). Germline CDR1 is MNHNY and CDR2 is SVGAGI (reference sequence). The V gene lost 5 bases and the J gene lost 12 bases, with 19 bases spanning the gap. CDR3 length: 13 amino acids. The CDR3 DNA reads TGTGCCAGCAGTCCTCATCTACAGGGACGAACTTTCTTT. Its translation is CASSPHLQGRTFF.

The chain couples TRBV5-1 to TRBJ2-5; 12 bases fit TRBD2. V lost 1 base to trimming and J lost 7 bases; unmatched junction nucleotides: 8. From germline, CDR1 is SGHRS and CDR2 YFSETQ. The CDR3 sequence is 16 residues long. In nucleotides, the CDR3 is TGCGCCAGCAGCTTGAATCTAGCGGGAGGGCCGGGGACCCAGTACTTC. Its protein product is CASSLNLAGGPGTQYF.

The chain employs TRBV9 and TRBJ2-7; 11 bases align to TRBD2. V shed 4 bases and J 0 bases; nucleotides not matched to a gene: 3. There are 15 residues in the CDR3. In germline, CDR1 is SGDLS, CDR2 YYNGEE. CDR3 nucleotide sequence: TGTGCCAGCAGCACCGGGACTAGCGGCTCCTACGAGCAGTACTTC. Its protein product is CASSTGTSGSYEQYF.

This clone was detected once. The chain joins TRBV6-5 to TRBJ1-1, with 8 bases aligning to TRBD1. This CDR3 has 14 amino acids. Per germline, CDR1 MNHEY and CDR2 SVGAGI. J was trimmed by 6 bases and V by 6 bases; bases with no gene match: 9. The CDR3 is CASRLQGAQAEAFF. CDR3 bases: TGTGCCAGCAGATTGCAGGGGGCGCAGGCTGAAGCTTTCTTT.

The rearrangement uses TRBV5-5 and TRBJ2-7; 13 bases are shared with TRBD2. Per germline, CDR1 SGHKS and CDR2 YYEKEE (reference sequence). V trimming: 1 base; J trimming: 0 bases; junction bases outside the gene matches: 4. The CDR3 runs 17 residues. The CDR3 nucleotides read TGTGCCAGCAGCTTGAAACTAGCGGGAGGGAGCTCCTACGAGCAGTACTTC. Amino acid sequence: CASSLKLAGGSSYEQYF.

The chain has TRBV19 and TRBJ1-3; 7 bases are shared with TRBD1. V lost 4 bases, J lost 0 bases, and 3 bases stayed unmatched. The CDR3 runs 15 residues. Germline V gene sequence: CDR1 LNHDA, CDR2 SQIVND (reference sequence). The CDR3 coding sequence is TGTGCCAGTAGTACGAGGACAGGCTCTGGAAACACCATATATTTT. Encoded protein: CASSTRTGSGNTIYF.

The rearrangement uses TRBV12-5 and TRBJ2-1; possibly TRBD1 for D (5 bases). Trimming pared 0 bases from V and 5 bases from J, leaving 11 bases between. CDR3 length: 15 amino acids. Germline V gene sequence: CDR1 LGHNT, CDR2 FRNRAP. CDR3 in amino acids: CASGLVPRDNNEQFF. CDR3 coding DNA: TGTGCTAGTGGTTTGGTACCCAGGGATAACAATGAGCAGTTCTTC.

This chain links TRBV5-5 with TRBJ1-3; 7 nucleotides match TRBD1. Germline assignment: CDR1 SGHKS and CDR2 YYEKEE (reference sequence). This CDR3 is 15 amino acids long. J was trimmed by 0 bases and V by 2 bases; bases with no gene match: 2. Written as DNA, the CDR3 is TGTGCCAGCAGCTTTTCAGGGGGCTCTGGAAACACCATATATTTT. The encoded protein is CASSFSGGSGNTIYF.

The chain couples TRBV28 to TRBJ1-1; D might be TRBD1 (6 bases). Germline CDR1 and CDR2: MDHEN and SYDVKM. The CDR3 contains 12 residues. Deletions cut 3 bases from V and 7 bases from J, with 9 bases between. CDR3 sequence (DNA): TGTGCCAGCAGTTTGAGGGGGTTTGAAGCTTTCTTT. Its protein is CASSLRGFEAFF.

The chain is built from TRBV5-1 and TRBJ2-2, with TRBD1 matching over 11 bases. Trimming removed 2 bases from V and 7 bases from J; junction bases left unmatched: 4. The CDR3 consists of 15 residues. Germline V lookup: CDR1 SGHRS, CDR2 YFSETQ. The CDR3 nucleotides are TGCGCCAGCAGCTTCAGGACAGGGGGCGACGGGGAGCTGTTTTTT. Amino acid sequence: CASSFRTGGDGELFF.